This TCR beta chain was recorded in a study of blood T cell repertoires in COVID-19. Turning to the study itself: Material from acute and convalescent COVID-19 was sourced from the United States, Italy and Spain. Sample material is recorded as cDNA or gDNA derived from T cells, B-cell-depleted T cells, or PBMCs.

Data came from immunoSEQ multiplex PCR; TCRdb stores just in-frame clones and leaves some out. The sample records approximately 290,000 clones, 75% to 90% being singletons. Germline values: CDR1 LGHDT, CDR2 YNNKEL (reference sequence). The CDR3 sequence is 15 residues long. V gave up 4 bases and J gave up 4 bases, with 16 bases separating them. The sequence was collected from a man aged 30-40 years with acute or convalescent COVID-19. Sequencing input: peripheral blood. The chain couples TRBV3-1 (or the pseudogene TRBV3-2) to TRBJ1-2, with TRBD1 as a possible D gene (5 bases). The CDR3 spells CASSRGTASSYGYTF. CDR3 nucleotides: TGTGCCAGCAGCCGCGGGACGGCATCTTCCTATGGCTACACCTTC.